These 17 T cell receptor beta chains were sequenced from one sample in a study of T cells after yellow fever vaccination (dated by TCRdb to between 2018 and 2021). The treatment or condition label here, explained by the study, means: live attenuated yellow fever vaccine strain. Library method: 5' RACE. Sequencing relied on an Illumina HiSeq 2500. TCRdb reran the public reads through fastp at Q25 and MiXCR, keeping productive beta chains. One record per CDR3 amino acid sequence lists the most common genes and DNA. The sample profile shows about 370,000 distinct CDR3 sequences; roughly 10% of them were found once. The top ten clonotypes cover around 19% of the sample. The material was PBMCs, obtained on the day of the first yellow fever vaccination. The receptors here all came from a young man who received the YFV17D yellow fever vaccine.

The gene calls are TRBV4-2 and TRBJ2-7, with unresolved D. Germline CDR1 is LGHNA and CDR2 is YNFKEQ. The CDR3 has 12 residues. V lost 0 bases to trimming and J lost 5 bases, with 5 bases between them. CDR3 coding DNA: TGTGCCAGCAGCCAAGATCACGACGAGCAGTACTTC. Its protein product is CASSQDHDEQYF.

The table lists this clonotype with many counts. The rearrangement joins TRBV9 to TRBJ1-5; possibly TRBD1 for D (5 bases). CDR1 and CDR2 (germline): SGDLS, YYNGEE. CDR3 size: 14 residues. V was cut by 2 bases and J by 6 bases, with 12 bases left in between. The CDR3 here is CASSVAGWVQPQHF. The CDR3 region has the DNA TGTGCCAGCAGCGTCGCAGGGTGGGTTCAGCCCCAGCATTTT.

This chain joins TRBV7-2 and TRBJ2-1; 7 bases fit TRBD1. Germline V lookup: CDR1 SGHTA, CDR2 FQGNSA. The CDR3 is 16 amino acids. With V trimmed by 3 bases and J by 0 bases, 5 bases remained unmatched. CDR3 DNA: TGTGCCAGCAGCTTCGACAGGGTTAGCTCCTACAATGAGCAGTTCTTC. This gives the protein CASSFDRVSSYNEQFF.

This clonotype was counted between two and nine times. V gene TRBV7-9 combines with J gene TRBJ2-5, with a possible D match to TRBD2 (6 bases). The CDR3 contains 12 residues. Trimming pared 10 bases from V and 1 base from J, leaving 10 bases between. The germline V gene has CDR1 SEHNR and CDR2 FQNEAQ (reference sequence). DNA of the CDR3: TGTGCCACCGAGGGACTCCAAGAGACCCAGTACTTC. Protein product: CATEGLQETQYF.

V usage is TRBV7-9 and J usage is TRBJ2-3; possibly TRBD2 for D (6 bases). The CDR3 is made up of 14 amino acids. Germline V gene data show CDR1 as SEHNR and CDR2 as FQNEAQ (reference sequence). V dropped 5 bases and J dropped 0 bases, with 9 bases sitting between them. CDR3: CASSVSGSTDTQYF. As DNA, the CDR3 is TGTGCCAGCAGCGTTAGCGGAAGCACAGATACGCAGTATTTT.

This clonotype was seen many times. CDR3 protein: CSAGAEVSYEQYV. DNA for the CDR3: TGCAGTGCCGGGGCCGAGGTATCTTACGAGCAGTACGTC. J is TRBJ2-7 and V is TRBV20-1, with D possibly being TRBD1 or TRBD2 (5 bases each). This CDR3 contains 13 residues. V lost 6 bases, J lost 4 bases, and 16 bases lay in between. Looked up from germline, CDR1 is DFQATT and CDR2 is SNEGSKA (reference sequence).

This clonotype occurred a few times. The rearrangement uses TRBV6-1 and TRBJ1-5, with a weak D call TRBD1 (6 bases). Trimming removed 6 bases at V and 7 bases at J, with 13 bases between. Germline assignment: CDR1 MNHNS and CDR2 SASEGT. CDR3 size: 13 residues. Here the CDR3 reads CASSGGRNQPQHF. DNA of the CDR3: TGTGCCAGCAGCGGGGGCCGAAACCAGCCCCAGCATTTT.

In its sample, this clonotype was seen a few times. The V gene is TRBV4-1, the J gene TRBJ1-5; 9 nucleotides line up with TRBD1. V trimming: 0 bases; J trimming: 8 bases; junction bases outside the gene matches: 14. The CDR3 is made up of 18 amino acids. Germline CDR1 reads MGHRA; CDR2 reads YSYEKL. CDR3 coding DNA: TGCGCCAGCAGCCAAGATTTTGGGGACAGGGCGTTTGTTAAGCCCCAGCATTTT. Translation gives CASSQDFGDRAFVKPQHF.

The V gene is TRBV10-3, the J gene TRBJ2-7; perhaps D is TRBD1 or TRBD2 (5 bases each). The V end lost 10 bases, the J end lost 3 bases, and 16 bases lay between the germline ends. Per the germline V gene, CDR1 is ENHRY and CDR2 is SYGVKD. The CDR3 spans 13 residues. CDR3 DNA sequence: TGTGCCACCCGTGACAGCGGCGTCTACGAGCAGTACGTC. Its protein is CATRDSGVYEQYV.

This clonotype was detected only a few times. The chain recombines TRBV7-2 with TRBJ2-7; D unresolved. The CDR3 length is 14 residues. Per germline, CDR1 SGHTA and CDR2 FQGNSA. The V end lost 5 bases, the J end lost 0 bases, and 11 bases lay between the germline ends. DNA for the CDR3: TGTGCCAGCAGCCCTGACGGAAGCTCCTACGAGCAGTACTTC. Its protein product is CASSPDGSSYEQYF.

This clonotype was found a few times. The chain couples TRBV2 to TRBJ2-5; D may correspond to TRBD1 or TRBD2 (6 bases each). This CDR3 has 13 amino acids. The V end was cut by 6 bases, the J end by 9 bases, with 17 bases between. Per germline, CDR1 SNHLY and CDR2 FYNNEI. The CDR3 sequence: CASRTTGRGAQYF. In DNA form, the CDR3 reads TGTGCCAGCAGAACCACAGGGCGCGGGGCCCAGTACTTC.

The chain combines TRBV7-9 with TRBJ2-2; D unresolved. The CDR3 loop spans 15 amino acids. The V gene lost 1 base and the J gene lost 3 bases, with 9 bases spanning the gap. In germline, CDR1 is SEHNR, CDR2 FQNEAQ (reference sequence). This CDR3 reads CASSLDLKYTGELFF. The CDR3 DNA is TGTGCCAGCAGCTTAGATTTAAAGTACACCGGGGAGCTGTTTTTT.

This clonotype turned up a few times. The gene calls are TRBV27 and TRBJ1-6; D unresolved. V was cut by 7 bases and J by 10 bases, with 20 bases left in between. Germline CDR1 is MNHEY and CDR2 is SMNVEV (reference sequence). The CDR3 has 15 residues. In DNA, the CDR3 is TGTGCCAGCACCACCTTCGGAGGCGTCAAGTCACCCCTCCACTTT. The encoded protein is CASTTFGGVKSPLHF.

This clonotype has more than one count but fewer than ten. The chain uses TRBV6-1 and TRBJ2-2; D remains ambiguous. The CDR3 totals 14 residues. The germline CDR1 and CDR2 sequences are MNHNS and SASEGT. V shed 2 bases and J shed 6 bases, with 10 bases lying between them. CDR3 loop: CASSENVKAGELFF. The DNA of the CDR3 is TGTGCCAGCAGTGAAAACGTTAAGGCCGGGGAGCTGTTTTTT.

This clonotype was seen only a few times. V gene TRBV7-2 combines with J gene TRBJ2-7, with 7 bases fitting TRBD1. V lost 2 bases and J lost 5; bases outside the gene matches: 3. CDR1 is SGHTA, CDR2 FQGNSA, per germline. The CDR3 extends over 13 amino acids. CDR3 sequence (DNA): TGTGCCAGCAGCTTAAACAGGGGCGACGAGCAGTACTTC. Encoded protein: CASSLNRGDEQYF.

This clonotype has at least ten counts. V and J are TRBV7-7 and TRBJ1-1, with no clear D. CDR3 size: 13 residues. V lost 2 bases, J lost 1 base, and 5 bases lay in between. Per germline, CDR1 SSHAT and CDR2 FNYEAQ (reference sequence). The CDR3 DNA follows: TGTGCCAGCAGCTTAAAGCAGAACACTGAAGCTTTCTTT. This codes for CASSLKQNTEAFF.

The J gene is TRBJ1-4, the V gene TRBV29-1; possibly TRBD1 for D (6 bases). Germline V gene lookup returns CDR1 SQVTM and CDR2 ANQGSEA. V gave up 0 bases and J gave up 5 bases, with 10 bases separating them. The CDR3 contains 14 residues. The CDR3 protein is CSVEEAGANEKLFF. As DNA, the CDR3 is TGCAGCGTTGAAGAGGCAGGGGCGAATGAAAAACTGTTTTTT.